In its sample, the clone carrying this T cell receptor (beta chain) ranks as medium-sized. Its cognate antigen is unknown. These data come from a study of CD8 T cell repertoires and HIV-1 epitope variants. Study details: Control wells had CMV/EBV/flu peptides, negative Ebola AY9, or no peptide. T cells were cultured for less than eleven days with cytokines added on days 3 and 7.

On the immunoSEQ platform, TCR beta CDR3s were sequenced at survey depth. Here immunoSEQ multiplex PCR was the method, and the copy in TCRdb shows in-frame clones only, minus some. The data contain several thousand clones, under 70% of them singletons. The CDR3 length is 12 residues. Trimming stripped 3 bases from V and 7 bases from J, with 8 bases between. Per the germline V gene, CDR1 is SGHDT and CDR2 is YYEEEE. This TCR came from a male donor with HIV. What was sequenced was cultured CD8+ T cells derived from PBMCs. The V and J genes are TRBV5-6 and TRBJ2-1; no clear D gene. The CDR3 here is CASSSRPNEQFF. In DNA form, the CDR3 reads TGTGCCAGCAGCTCCAGACCGAATGAGCAGTTCTTC.